These T cell receptor beta chains were read from a single sample in a study of identical twins. TCRdb reprocessed the 5' RACE reads with MiXCR, giving one entry per CDR3 protein. The profile shows roughly 220,000 distinct CDR3 sequences, approximately 7.1% of them singletons. The same sample was also studied in work on T cells expressing NK-cell markers.

Material: CD8+ T cells sorted from blood. These receptors were taken from a woman younger than 35 in good health. Both conserved end residues are part of each CDR3. The D gene is left open where the match is weak.

J gene | V gene | D gene | CDR3 protein
TRBJ1-1 | TRBV29-1 | NA | CSVGTTNTEAFF
TRBJ2-1 | TRBV20-1 | NA | CSATVWRERRNEQFF
TRBJ2-1 | TRBV11-2 | NA | CASSSSGPVVNEQFF
TRBJ2-5 | TRBV5-1 | TRBD2 | CASSFGRLAGHQETQYF
TRBJ2-2 | TRBV6-4 | TRBD2 | CASAPLAGGPNTVELFF
TRBJ1-5 | TRBV7-8 | NA | CASSPGGALSF
TRBJ2-6 | TRBV12-3/TRBV12-4 | TRBD1 | CASSRDSPIFSGANVLTF
TRBJ1-1 | TRBV9 | NA | CASSGAGANTEAFF
TRBJ2-7 | TRBV5-5 | NA | CASSLEGMGEQYF
TRBJ2-1 | TRBV19 | NA | CASSTRDGSSYNEQFF
TRBJ2-3 | TRBV2 | NA | CASLGKAQYF